This T cell receptor (beta chain) was sequenced in a study of shared clonotypes between healthy human individuals. Turning to the study itself: The people who gave samples were two women and a few men aged 18 to 49.

All the donors were Caucasian adults who lived in Nashville, Tennessee. The CDR3 spans 15 residues. Looked up from germline, CDR1 is SGDLS and CDR2 is YYNGEE. The V and J ends lost 0 bases and 5 bases respectively, with 12 bases between them. Here immunoSEQ multiplex PCR was the method, and the copy in TCRdb shows in-frame clones only, minus some. Found here are about 610,000 clones, around 97% of them singletons; the top ten hold approximately 0.057%. The sample comprised naive CD4+ T cells sorted from blood. This sample's subset: CD45RA+ positively selected. The chain links TRBV9 to TRBJ2-1, with no clear D. This sequence originates from a woman aged 25 to 39 in good health. The CDR3 DNA reads TGTGCCAGCAGCGTAGTCGGAGTAGACCACAATGAGCAGTTCTTC. Translating gives CASSVVGVDHNEQFF.